This T cell receptor (beta chain) was recovered during a study of shared clonotypes between healthy human individuals. Study-wide points: Relative to memory subsets, naive subsets generally showed larger estimated richness. Sharing across four donors was highest in naive CD4 (approximately 5%) and lowest in memory CD8 (roughly 0.4%).

V was pared by 2 bases and J by 6 bases, with 7 bases between. The CDR3 is 11 residues long. Germline loops: CDR1 DFQATT, CDR2 SNEGSKA (reference sequence). Authors' data handling: ImmunoSEQ output lacked quality scores and full-length reads, limiting matched filtering. Sequenced by immunoSEQ multiplex PCR; TCRdb stores in-frame clones only, minus some. V, J and clone size derive from that table, while D and trimming were established from the DNA sequence. The data hold about 2 million clones, with over 85% observed a single time. Naive CD8 cells lacked CD45RO and underwent positive selection for CCR7, leaving out terminally differentiated effector memory CD45RA+ cells. Regarding this clone: The antigen is undetermined.

This TCR derives from a young man in good health. The V and J genes are TRBV20-1 and TRBJ2-5; D tentatively reads TRBD1 or TRBD2 (5 bases each). Sequenced sample: naive CD8+ T cells sorted from blood. CDR3 sequence (DNA): TGCAGTGCTAGACAGGGACAGACCCAGTACTTC. This codes for CSARQGQTQYF.